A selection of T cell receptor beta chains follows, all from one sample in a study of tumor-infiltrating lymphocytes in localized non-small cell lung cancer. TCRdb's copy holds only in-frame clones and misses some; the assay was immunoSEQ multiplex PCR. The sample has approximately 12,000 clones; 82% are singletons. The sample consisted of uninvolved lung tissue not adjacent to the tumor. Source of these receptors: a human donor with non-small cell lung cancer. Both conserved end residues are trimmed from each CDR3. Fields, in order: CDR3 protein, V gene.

CDR3: ASSPDSNYGYT
V: TRBV9

CDR3: ASSLRPGSNQPQH
V: TRBV7-8

CDR3: ASSFYNYGYT
V: TRBV2

CDR3: ASSPAAGAAF
V: TRBV6-6

CDR3: ASSLAARHDGYEQY
V: TRBV5-6

CDR3: ASSEWTGGIYEQF
V: TRBV6-1

CDR3: ASSLQGYTGELF
V: TRBV6-6

CDR3: ASSVGIAGDPSLGEQF
V: TRBV25-1

CDR3: ASSEPGAGELF
V: TRBV10-2

CDR3: ASQGTGNEQF
V: TRBV5-4

CDR3: ASSLGTGSVSPLH
V: TRBV7-2